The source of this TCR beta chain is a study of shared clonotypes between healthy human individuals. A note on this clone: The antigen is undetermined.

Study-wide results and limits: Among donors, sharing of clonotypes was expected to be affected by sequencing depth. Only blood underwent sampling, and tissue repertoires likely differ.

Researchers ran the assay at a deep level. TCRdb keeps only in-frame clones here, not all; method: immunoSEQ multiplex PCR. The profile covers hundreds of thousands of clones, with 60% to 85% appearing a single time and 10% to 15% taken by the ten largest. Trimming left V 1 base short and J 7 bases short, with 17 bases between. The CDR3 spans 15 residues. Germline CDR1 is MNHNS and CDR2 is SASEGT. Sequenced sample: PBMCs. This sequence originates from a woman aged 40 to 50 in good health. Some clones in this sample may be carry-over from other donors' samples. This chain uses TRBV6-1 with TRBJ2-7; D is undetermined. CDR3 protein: CASSEGGFNPGEQYF. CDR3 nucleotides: TGTGCCAGCAGTGAAGGGGGTTTCAACCCGGGTGAGCAGTACTTC.